Below are 28 T cell receptor beta chains sequenced from a single sample in a study of identical twins. TCRdb independently ran MiXCR on the 5' RACE reads; one entry per CDR3 protein. The repertoire holds 1.5 million or so distinct CDR3 sequences, with under 35% as singletons. The sequencing sample was made of cord blood. The receptor source for this set is a newborn girl in good health.

This clonotype was detected only a few times. This chain links TRBV29-1 with TRBJ1-1; D is uncertain. This CDR3 spans 16 amino acids. The germline V gene encodes CDR1 SQVTM and CDR2 ANQGSEA. The V end was cut by 1 base, the J end by 3 bases, with 18 bases between. CDR3 DNA sequence: TGCAGCGTTGAAGGTAGGGTCGGGATAGGGTACACTGAAGCTTTCTTT. Its protein is CSVEGRVGIGYTEAFF.

This chain links TRBV4-1 with TRBJ2-2; D possibly corresponds to TRBD1 (6 bases). Germline V gene data show CDR1 as MGHRA and CDR2 as YSYEKL. This CDR3 comprises 15 residues. The V end lost 4 bases, the J end lost 2 bases, and 11 bases lay between the germline ends. This chain's CDR3 is CASSPMGHNTGELFF. DNA for the CDR3: TGCGCCAGCAGCCCCATGGGACACAACACCGGGGAGCTGTTTTTT.

This clonotype was observed a handful of times. V usage is TRBV28 and J usage is TRBJ2-7; 8 nucleotides match TRBD2. The CDR3 is 14 amino acids. The germline V gene encodes CDR1 MDHEN and CDR2 SYDVKM. V gave up 3 bases and J gave up 5 bases; unmatched junction bases: 6. For the CDR3, the DNA is TGTGCCAGCAGTTTTGGCGGGAGGCGTGACGAGCAGTACTTC. Its translation is CASSFGGRRDEQYF.

In its sample, this clonotype was seen a few times. This chain links TRBV20-1 with TRBJ2-3; no clear D gene. Germline CDR1 is DFQATT and CDR2 is SNEGSKA (reference sequence). There are 13 residues in the CDR3. Trimming removed 2 bases at V and 2 bases at J, with 8 bases between. DNA for the CDR3: TGCAGTGCTAGAAAGACCACCACAGATACGCAGTATTTT. Amino acids: CSARKTTTDTQYF.

This clonotype has only a few counts. CDR3 region: CASSLVSGLSETQYF. CDR3 bases: TGTGCCAGCAGCTTAGTCTCGGGGTTATCAGAGACCCAGTACTTC. The chain employs TRBV7-7 and TRBJ2-5, with D perhaps TRBD2 (5 bases). The ends were cut back, 1 base at V and 4 bases at J, with 13 bases in the middle. The germline V gene encodes CDR1 SSHAT and CDR2 FNYEAQ (reference sequence). The CDR3 is made up of 15 amino acids.

This clonotype showed up just a few times. This chain connects TRBV5-1 to TRBJ1-1; D not certain. Germline-derived CDR1 and CDR2 are SGHRS and YFSETQ. The CDR3 has 15 residues. Trimming took off 0 bases at V and 0 bases at J, with 9 bases between the two ends. CDR3 in amino acids: CASSLGRSLNTEAFF. The CDR3 DNA reads TGCGCCAGCAGCTTGGGGAGGTCTTTGAACACTGAAGCTTTCTTT.

The genes are TRBV5-1 and TRBJ2-3; tentatively, D is TRBD2 (7 bases). The CDR3 is 14 residues long. V was clipped by 7 bases and J by 4 bases, with 16 bases between them. The germline V gene encodes CDR1 SGHRS and CDR2 YFSETQ. The CDR3 DNA is TGCGCCAGCTGGGGGGGCACGTATGCAGATACGCAGTATTTT. It specifies CASWGGTYADTQYF.

CDR3 loop: CASSQVSSEYSYEQYF. The CDR3 DNA sequence: TGCGCCAGCAGCCAAGTGTCTAGCGAATACTCCTACGAGCAGTACTTC. The chain has TRBV4-1 and TRBJ2-7; D possibly corresponds to TRBD2 (6 bases). Trimming pared 1 base from V and 0 bases from J, leaving 13 bases between. The germline gives CDR1 MGHRA, CDR2 YSYEKL. This CDR3 is 16 amino acids long.

The gene calls are TRBV18 and TRBJ1-1; 7 nucleotides agree with TRBD1. Germline CDR1 is KGHSH and CDR2 is LQKENI. Trimming removed 3 bases from V and 1 base from J; junction bases left unmatched: 5. CDR3 length: 15 residues. CDR3 bases: TGTGCCAGCTCACCGGGACAGTTCCCGAACACTGAAGCTTTCTTT. It encodes CASSPGQFPNTEAFF.

This chain links TRBV29-1 with TRBJ1-1; D gene uncertain. The V and J ends lost 5 bases and 1 base respectively, with 14 bases between them. The CDR3 spans 14 residues. In germline, CDR1 is SQVTM, CDR2 ANQGSEA. CDR3 DNA: TGCAGCGTTTCTAATCCGGGCCCGAACACTGAAGCTTTCTTT. It codes for CSVSNPGPNTEAFF.

This chain connects TRBV6-2 or TRBV6-3 to TRBJ2-7, with TRBD2 matching over 7 bases. V lost 5 bases to trimming and J lost 10 bases; unmatched junction nucleotides: 14. The germline V gene has CDR1 MNHEY and CDR2 SVGEGT. This CDR3 has 14 residues. The CDR3 DNA is TGTGCCAGCAGTAAACCAGGGCCCCGGGAGGCCCAGTACTTC. Its protein is CASSKPGPREAQYF.

Comment on this clonotype: A much larger clonotype is one base distant, so this may be a read error. This rearrangement joins TRBV10-3 to TRBJ2-7, with 8 bases identical to TRBD1. Germline V gene data show CDR1 as ENHRY and CDR2 as SYGVKD. CDR3 length: 15 amino acids. V shed 4 bases and J 0 bases; nucleotides not matched to a gene: 5. The CDR3 region has the DNA TGTGCCATCAGTGTTGAGACAGGGGTCTCCTACGAGCAGTACTTC. Its protein product is CAISVETGVSYEQYF.

A note on this clonotype: The junction differs from germline at one of its ends, possibly a read error. This rearrangement joins TRBV7-9 to TRBJ2-5; D possibly corresponds to TRBD2 (6 bases). CDR1 and CDR2 from the germline V gene are SEHNR and FQNEAQ (reference sequence). The CDR3 is 16 amino acids. The CDR3 reads CASSFGQRAVKETRYF. The CDR3 DNA follows: TGTGCCAGCAGCTTTGGTCAGCGGGCCGTAAAAGAGACCCGGTACTTC. Filled out from reference TRBV7-9 and TRBJ2-5, the complete variable domain reads DTGVSQNPRHKITKRGQNVTFRCDPISEHNRLYWYRQTLGQGPEFLTYFQNEAQLEKSRLLSDRFSAERPKGSFSTLEIQRTEQGDSAMYLCASSFGQRAVKETRYFGPGTRLLVL.

About this clonotype itself: This may arise from a read error, as a much more abundant clone is one base away. This rearrangement joins TRBV29-1 to TRBJ2-5, with no clear D. The V gene lost 7 bases and the J gene lost 3 bases, with 18 bases spanning the gap. The CDR3 covers 14 residues. Germline CDR1 reads SQVTM; CDR2 reads ANQGSEA. The CDR3 coding sequence is TGCAGCGCTGATATCAGGTCACCAAAAGAGACCCAGTACTTC. Amino acid sequence: CSADIRSPKETQYF.

This chain connects TRBV3-1 to TRBJ2-1; 9 bases match TRBD2. The ends lost 6 bases at V and 10 bases at J; junction bases unmatched: 7. Germline V gene lookup returns CDR1 LGHDT and CDR2 YNNKEL (reference sequence). This CDR3 has 13 amino acids. This chain's CDR3 is CASSRGGALEQFF. CDR3 DNA sequence: TGTGCCAGCAGTCGCGGGGGGGCCTTAGAGCAGTTCTTC.

The gene calls are TRBV4-2 and TRBJ1-5; the match to TRBD1 covers 9 bases. CDR1 is LGHNA and CDR2 is YNFKEQ in the germline V gene. The CDR3 sequence is 16 residues long. With 1 base clipped from V and 3 bases from J, the junction kept 4 bases outside the gene matches. This CDR3 reads CASSQGDRAFNQPQHF. DNA of the CDR3: TGTGCCAGCAGCCAAGGGGACAGGGCCTTCAATCAGCCCCAGCATTTT.

This clonotype has at least ten counts. The J gene is TRBJ2-5, the V gene TRBV29-1; a weak D match, TRBD2 (5 bases). V lost 3 bases to trimming and J lost 2 bases, with 16 bases between them. This CDR3 spans 15 amino acids. The V gene's germline CDR1 is SQVTM and CDR2 ANQGSEA. Here the CDR3 DNA reads TGCAGCGTTGACCTAGCCCTTCAAGAACAAGAGACCCAGTACTTC. Amino acids: CSVDLALQEQETQYF.

This clonotype has only a few counts. The genes are TRBV5-5 and TRBJ2-7; possibly TRBD2 for D (6 bases). Deletions cut 5 bases from V and 6 bases from J, with 15 bases between. Germline CDR1 is SGHKS and CDR2 is YYEKEE (reference sequence). The CDR3 covers 13 residues. The DNA of the CDR3 is TGTGCCAGCAGGACGAAGTGGACTACCGAGCAGTACTTC. This sequence encodes CASRTKWTTEQYF.

This clonotype was detected a few times. The V call is TRBV3-1, the J call TRBJ2-6; D ambiguous. In germline, CDR1 is LGHDT, CDR2 YNNKEL (reference sequence). The CDR3 length is 15 residues. Trimming stripped 2 bases from V and 2 bases from J, with 7 bases between. This chain's CDR3 is CASSQNVAGANVLTF. DNA of the CDR3: TGTGCCAGCAGCCAAAACGTTGCTGGGGCCAACGTCCTGACTTTC.

This clonotype has only a few counts. The chain joins TRBV2 to TRBJ2-1; TRBD2 aligns across 8 bases. V trimming: 7 bases; J trimming: 1 base; junction bases outside the gene matches: 9. Germline values: CDR1 SNHLY, CDR2 FYNNEI. The CDR3 sequence is 16 residues long. CDR3 bases: TGTGCCAGCATAAGGCCGGGGGGGGCTTCCTACAATGAGCAGTTCTTC. Residues: CASIRPGGASYNEQFF. The complete variable domain, with remaining parts taken from reference TRBV2 and TRBJ2-1, reads EPEVTQTPSHQVTQMGQEVILRCVPISNHLYFYWYRQILGQKVEFLVSFYNNEISEKSEIFDDQFSVERPDGSNFTLKIRSTKLEDSAMYFCASIRPGGASYNEQFFGPGTRLTVL.

A note on this clonotype: A clone one base away is much larger, so this may be a read error. The chain links TRBV12-3 or TRBV12-4 to TRBJ2-1, with D hard to call. The CDR3 spans 14 residues. Trimming cost V 6 bases and J 3 bases, with 12 bases left between them. CDR3 protein: CASRLTGIYNEQFF. CDR3 coding DNA: TGTGCCAGCAGATTGACTGGCATCTACAATGAGCAGTTCTTC.

This clonotype occurred a few times. This chain uses TRBV4-1 with TRBJ2-3; D uncertain. The V gene lost 2 bases and the J gene lost 2 bases, with 14 bases spanning the gap. CDR1 MGHRA and CDR2 YSYEKL come from the germline V gene. The CDR3 sequence is 16 residues long. DNA for the CDR3: TGCGCCAGCAGCCAATATACCAATCTTAACACAGATACGCAGTATTTT. Its translation is CASSQYTNLNTDTQYF.

This clonotype was counted a few times. The V gene is TRBV7-2, the J gene TRBJ1-2; D not certain. V shed 1 base and J shed 2 bases, with 11 bases lying between them. The length of the CDR3 is 15 residues. Germline loops: CDR1 SGHTA, CDR2 FQGNSA. The CDR3 DNA reads as TGTGCCAGCAGCTTAGGCAGTCCCTCCAACTATGGCTACACCTTC. Its protein product is CASSLGSPSNYGYTF.

The chain carries TRBV4-1 and TRBJ1-1; D remains ambiguous. Germline lookup yields CDR1 MGHRA and CDR2 YSYEKL. Trimming shortened V by 0 bases and J by 7 bases, and 18 bases separated the two germline ends. CDR3 size: 16 residues. The CDR3 spells CASSQEGGLSPIEAFF. In DNA, the CDR3 is TGCGCCAGCAGCCAAGAGGGCGGACTTTCCCCCATTGAAGCTTTCTTT.

This chain connects TRBV9 to TRBJ2-1, with 9 nucleotides matching TRBD2. The CDR3 is made up of 16 amino acids. CDR1 is SGDLS and CDR2 is YYNGEE in the germline V gene. The V and J ends lost 0 bases and 7 bases, in that order; junction bases with no gene match: 8. The CDR3 nucleotides read TGTGCCAGCAGCGTAGAGGCGGGAGGGCGTTTGAATGAGCAGTTCTTC. The encoded protein is CASSVEAGGRLNEQFF. Using reference TRBV9 and TRBJ2-1 for the parts outside the CDR3, the full variable domain is DSGVTQTPKHLITATGQRVTLRCSPRSGDLSVYWYQQSLDQGLQFLIQYYNGEERAKGNILERFSAQQFPDLHSELNLSSLELGDSALYFCASSVEAGGRLNEQFFGPGTRLTVL.

This chain uses TRBV3-1 with TRBJ2-7; D might be TRBD1 (5 bases). Trimming pared 5 bases from V and 0 bases from J, leaving 17 bases between. The CDR3 extends over 16 amino acids. Germline V CDR1 and CDR2: LGHDT, YNNKEL (reference sequence). The DNA for the CDR3 is TGTGCCAGCAGCAAACCCGGCGCAGGGAACTCCTACGAGCAGTACTTC. The encoded protein is CASSKPGAGNSYEQYF.

The sample holds a few counts of this clonotype. The genes are TRBV29-1 and TRBJ2-7; D uncertain. Deletions cut 6 bases from V and 2 bases from J, with 17 bases between. Per germline, CDR1 SQVTM and CDR2 ANQGSEA. The length of the CDR3 is 14 residues. The CDR3 here is CSVKFRTAPYEQYF. DNA of the CDR3: TGCAGCGTAAAATTCCGGACGGCCCCCTACGAGCAGTACTTC.

The chain employs TRBV2 and TRBJ2-1; unclear D gene. CDR1 SNHLY and CDR2 FYNNEI come from the germline V gene. The V end lost 5 bases, the J end lost 8 bases, and 16 bases lay between the germline ends. The CDR3 covers 14 residues. The CDR3 loop reads CASSPRRLHDEQFF. DNA of the CDR3: TGTGCCAGCAGTCCACGACGGCTTCACGATGAGCAGTTCTTC.